These 8 T cell receptor beta chains share one sample of origin, sequenced in a study of response to subunit inactivated influenza vaccine. One entry per CDR3 protein results from TCRdb running MiXCR on the RT-PCR reads. The table lists about 500,000 distinct CDR3 sequences, approximately 17% of them singletons, with less than 4% in the top ten. The source material was CD4+ T cells sorted from PBMCs, sampled about 23 months after vaccination. These receptors originate from a man between 50 and 75 years old who received an inactivated influenza vaccine.

This clonotype came up many times. The chain is built from TRBV12-3 or TRBV12-4 and TRBJ2-3, with 8 bases matching TRBD2. V lost 2 bases to trimming and J lost 7 bases; unmatched junction nucleotides: 5. The CDR3 covers 14 residues. For the CDR3, the DNA is TGTGCCAGCAGTTTAAGCGGGGGTGTTCATACGCAGTATTTT. Residues: CASSLSGGVHTQYF.

This clonotype turned up a few times. The rearrangement links TRBV6-5 to TRBJ2-4; possibly TRBD1 for D (8 bases). The germline V and J ends were trimmed by 5 bases and 4 bases, with 18 bases remaining between them. CDR1 is MNHEY and CDR2 is SVGAGI in the germline V gene. The CDR3 has 16 residues. The CDR3 reads CASSTRQGREKNIQYF. CDR3 DNA sequence: TGTGCCAGCAGTACGCGACAGGGGAGGGAGAAAAACATTCAGTACTTC.

The chain has TRBV5-6 and TRBJ2-1; no firm D call. Germline values: CDR1 SGHDT, CDR2 YYEEEE. V was clipped by 0 bases and J by 3 bases, with 10 bases between them. The CDR3 extends over 15 amino acids. The CDR3 spells CASSLGDPLYNEQFF. For the CDR3, the DNA is TGTGCCAGCAGCTTGGGAGACCCCCTCTACAATGAGCAGTTCTTC.

This clonotype was observed a few times. The chain has TRBV19 and TRBJ2-5; D remains unclear. The CDR3 extends over 14 amino acids. With 0 bases removed from V and 8 bases from J, the gap between germline ends came to 13 bases. Germline-derived CDR1 and CDR2 are LNHDA and SQIVND (reference sequence). The CDR3 coding sequence is TGTGCCAGTAGTATAGAACTGGGCCCCCACACCCAGTACTTC. It specifies CASSIELGPHTQYF.

The V gene is TRBV2, the J gene TRBJ1-2; 8 nucleotides match TRBD1. The germline gives CDR1 SNHLY, CDR2 FYNNEI. The junction had 6 bases not matched to a gene; V was cut back by 2 bases and J by 4 bases. The CDR3 covers 15 residues. CDR3 in DNA: TGTGCCAGCAGTGAATCAACAGGGGGATCCTATGGCTACACCTTC. Translation: CASSESTGGSYGYTF.

The rearrangement uses TRBV4-1 and TRBJ2-2, with TRBD2 matching over 7 bases. The CDR3 spans 17 residues. The germline CDR1 and CDR2 sequences are MGHRA and YSYEKL. V was clipped by 0 bases and J by 0 bases; unmatched bases: 4. For the CDR3, the DNA is TGCGCCAGCAGCCAAGAGGGAGGGAGGCCGAACACCGGGGAGCTGTTTTTT. Translated, it gives CASSQEGGRPNTGELFF.

Many counts were recorded for this clonotype. The V gene is TRBV10-1, the J gene TRBJ2-1, with 8 bases that match TRBD2. With V trimmed by 2 bases and J by 0 bases, 12 bases remained unmatched. The CDR3 totals 19 residues. Germline loops: CDR1 WNHNN, CDR2 SYGVQD (reference sequence). CDR3 loop: CASSERAGDQESSYNEQFF. In DNA form, the CDR3 reads TGCGCCAGCAGTGAGCGAGCGGGGGACCAAGAAAGCTCCTACAATGAGCAGTTCTTC.

This clonotype was found a few times. V usage is TRBV6-2 or TRBV6-3 and J usage is TRBJ1-5; D may be TRBD1 (5 bases). This CDR3 has 14 residues. Germline V CDR1 and CDR2: MNHEY, SVGEGT. Trimming removed 2 bases at V and 3 bases at J, with 8 bases between. CDR3 loop: CASSYIRANQPQHF. The CDR3, as DNA: TGTGCCAGCAGTTACATCAGGGCCAATCAGCCCCAGCATTTT.